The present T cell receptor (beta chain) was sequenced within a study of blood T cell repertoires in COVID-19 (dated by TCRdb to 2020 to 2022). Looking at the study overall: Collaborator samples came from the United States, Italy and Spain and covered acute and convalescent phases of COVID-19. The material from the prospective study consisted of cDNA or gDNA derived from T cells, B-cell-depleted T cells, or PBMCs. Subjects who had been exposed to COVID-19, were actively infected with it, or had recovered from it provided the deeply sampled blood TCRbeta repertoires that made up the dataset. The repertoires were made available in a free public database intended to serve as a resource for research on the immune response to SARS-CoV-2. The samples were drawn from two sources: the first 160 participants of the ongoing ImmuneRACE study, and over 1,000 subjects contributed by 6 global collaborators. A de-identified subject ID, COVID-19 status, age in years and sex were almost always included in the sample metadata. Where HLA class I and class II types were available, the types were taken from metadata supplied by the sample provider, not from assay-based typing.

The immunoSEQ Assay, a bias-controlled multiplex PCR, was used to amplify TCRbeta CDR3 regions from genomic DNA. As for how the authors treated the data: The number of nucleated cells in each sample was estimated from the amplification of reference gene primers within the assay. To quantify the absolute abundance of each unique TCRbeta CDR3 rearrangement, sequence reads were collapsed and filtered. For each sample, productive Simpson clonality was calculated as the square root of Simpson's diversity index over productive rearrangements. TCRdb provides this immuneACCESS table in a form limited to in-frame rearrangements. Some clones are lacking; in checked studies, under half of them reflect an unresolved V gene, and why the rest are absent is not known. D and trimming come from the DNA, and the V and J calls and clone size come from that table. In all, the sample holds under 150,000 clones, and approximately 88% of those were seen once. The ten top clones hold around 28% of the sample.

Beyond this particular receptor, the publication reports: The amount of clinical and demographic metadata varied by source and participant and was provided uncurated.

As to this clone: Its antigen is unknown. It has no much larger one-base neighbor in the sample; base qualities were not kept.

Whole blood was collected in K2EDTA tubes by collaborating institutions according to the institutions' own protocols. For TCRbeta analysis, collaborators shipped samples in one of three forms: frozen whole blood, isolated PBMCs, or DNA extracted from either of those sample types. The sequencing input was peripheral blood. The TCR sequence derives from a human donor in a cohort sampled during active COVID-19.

The CDR3: CASSYSAGNTEAFF. The DNA sequence reads TGTGCCAGCAGTTACTCGGCAGGGAACACTGAAGCTTTCTTT. The chain couples TRBV6-6 to TRBJ1-1, with the D segment identity uncertain. V is shortened by 0 bases, J by 1 base, and the region joining them spans 6 bases. For CDR1 and CDR2, the germline V gene (reference sequence) lists MNHNY and SVGAGI. Including cysteine and phenylalanine, the CDR3 has 14 amino acids. CDR3 DNA is the only sequence kept; it has 42 bases, read in frame from the first base.